Shown below are 11 T cell receptor beta chains from a single sample sequenced in a study of beta chain features in type 1 diabetes. These receptors have no identified antigens. Study-wide results and limits: Type 1 diabetes patients had moderately but significantly shorter TCRB CDR3s in all four CD4+ subsets.

Isolated RNA was reverse transcribed in full, so expressed TCRB transcripts were sequenced. TCRdb's table, derived via immunoSEQ multiplex PCR, lists solely in-frame clones and lacks some. The sample consists of 20,000 to 25,000 clones, under 60% of them appearing once. Sequenced material: stem cell memory CD4+ T cells from blood. The receptors come from a young man with type 1 diabetes.

This chain connects TRBV2 to TRBJ2-7, with D hard to call. This CDR3 has 15 residues. The V and J ends lost 1 base and 2 bases respectively, with 12 bases between them. Germline CDR1 reads SNHLY; CDR2 reads FYNNEI. CDR3 in DNA: TGTGCCAGCAGTGAAGTGGGTCAGGTTACCTACGAGCAGTACTTC. It yields the protein CASSEVGQVTYEQYF.

The CDR3 nucleotides are TGTGCCTGGAGTGTGACAGGCGGTCAGCCCCAGCATTTT. This encodes CAWSVTGGQPQHF. The gene calls are TRBV30 and TRBJ1-5, with a tentative D call TRBD1 (6 bases). The germline V and J ends were trimmed by 0 bases and 6 bases, with 9 bases remaining between them. CDR1 is GTSNPN and CDR2 is SVGIG in the germline V gene (reference sequence). The CDR3 consists of 13 residues. The whole variable domain, remainder taken from reference TRBV30 and TRBJ1-5, is SQTIHQWPATLVQPVGSPLSLECTVEGTSNPNLYWYRQAAGRGLQLLFYSVGIGQISSEVPQNLSASRPQDRQFILSSKKLLLSDSGFYLCAWSVTGGQPQHFGDGTRLSIL.

The chain joins TRBV29-1 to TRBJ2-7; 12 nucleotides line up with TRBD2. V was clipped by 4 bases and J by 1 base; unmatched bases: 5. The CDR3 is 15 residues long. Germline CDR1 is SQVTM and CDR2 is ANQGSEA. CDR3 bases: TGCAGCGTTGCCCAAGGGACTAGCGGGTCCTACGAGCAGTACTTC. Protein: CSVAQGTSGSYEQYF.

The chain carries TRBV29-1 and TRBJ2-5, with no clear D. The CDR3 covers 13 residues. Trimming removed 6 bases at V and 0 bases at J, with 11 bases between. CDR1 and CDR2 from the germline V gene are SQVTM and ANQGSEA. CDR3 DNA sequence: TGCAGCGTCCGCGATATGTACCAAGAGACCCAGTACTTC. Translated, it gives CSVRDMYQETQYF.

The V and J genes are TRBV15 and TRBJ2-2; D call uncertain. The CDR3 consists of 17 residues. Germline CDR1 LNHNV, CDR2 YYDKDF (reference sequence). V lost 2 bases to trimming and J lost 0 bases, with 13 bases between them. The CDR3 nucleotides read TGTGCCACCAGCAGATTTGGGCCGAACGCGAACACCGGGGAGCTGTTTTTT. Amino acids: CATSRFGPNANTGELFF. The whole variable domain, remainder taken from reference TRBV15 and TRBJ2-2, is DAMVIQNPRYQVTQFGKPVTLSCSQTLNHNVMYWYQQKSSQAPKLLFHYYDKDFNNEADTPDNFQSRRPNTSFCFLDIRSPGLGDTAMYLCATSRFGPNANTGELFFGEGSRLTVL.

The chain employs TRBV30 and TRBJ1-6, with D perhaps TRBD1 (5 bases). CDR3 length equals 15 residues. Germline V gene sequence: CDR1 GTSNPN, CDR2 SVGIG (reference sequence). Trimming left V 2 bases short and J 8 bases short, with 16 bases between. The CDR3 nucleotides read TGTGCCTGGAGTTGGAGACAGCCTGGGGATTCACCCCTCCACTTT. Amino acids: CAWSWRQPGDSPLHF.

This clone was seen a handful of times. The chain uses TRBV11-2 and TRBJ2-7; 10 bases agree with TRBD1. J gave up 2 bases and V 5 bases, and 9 bases lay outside the gene matches. The germline CDR1 and CDR2 sequences are SGHAT and FQNNGV. The CDR3 is 16 amino acids. The CDR3 loop reads CASSPIDRGHPYEQYF. In DNA, the CDR3 is TGTGCCAGCAGCCCTATCGACAGGGGGCACCCCTACGAGCAGTACTTC.

J is TRBJ1-1 and V is TRBV29-1, with D unclear. The V end was cut by 3 bases, the J end by 0 bases, with 8 bases between. The V gene's germline CDR1 is SQVTM and CDR2 ANQGSEA. CDR3 size: 13 residues. This CDR3 reads CSVDPRMNTEAFF. CDR3 bases: TGCAGCGTTGATCCCAGGATGAACACTGAAGCTTTCTTT.

This clone was seen only a few times. The chain combines TRBV30 with TRBJ1-5; perhaps TRBD1 as D (5 bases). CDR1 is GTSNPN and CDR2 is SVGIG in the germline V gene (reference sequence). The CDR3 sequence is 15 residues long. Trimming cost V 1 base and J 7 bases, with 17 bases left between them. Here the CDR3 reads CAWSEGWGDLQPQHF. CDR3 nucleotide sequence: TGTGCCTGGAGTGAGGGATGGGGGGATCTGCAGCCCCAGCATTTT.

Only one count was recorded for this clone. The rearrangement uses TRBV6-5 and TRBJ1-6; D gene uncertain. Germline V gives CDR1 MNHEY, CDR2 SVGAGI. Trimming pared 0 bases from V and 1 base from J, leaving 7 bases between. The CDR3 totals 16 residues. CDR3 region: CASSYSPGSYNSPLHF. The CDR3 DNA reads as TGTGCCAGCAGTTACTCACCGGGTTCCTATAATTCACCCCTCCACTTT.

Regarding this clone: Other DNA sequences in the sample encode the same CDR3. The rearrangement joins TRBV5-1 to TRBJ2-3; D is unclear. Germline V gene sequence: CDR1 SGHRS, CDR2 YFSETQ. Trimming took off 0 bases at V and 1 base at J, with 3 bases between the two ends. CDR3 size: 13 residues. CDR3 residues: CASSLAGTDTQYF. The CDR3, as DNA: TGCGCCAGCAGCTTGGCCGGCACAGATACGCAGTATTTT.